This TCR beta chain originates from a study of blood T cells in healthy people across ages. A second PCR of about 7 to 12 cycles used a sample-barcoded 5' primer and a J-beta primer mix. Each cDNA molecule carried a tag from a template-switch adaptor that contained 12 random nucleotides. Each CDR3 protein gets one entry after TCRdb re-called the 5' RACE reads with MiXCR. The data contain 1 million to 1.2 million distinct CDR3 sequences, 35% to 40% of them singletons. Notes on the study in general: Naive and antigen-experienced cells were not separated, limiting conclusive comparison. Significant beta diversity loss was already apparent by age around 36, declining roughly linearly.

Germline CDR1 and CDR2: SGDLS and YYNGEE. This CDR3 is built from 14 residues. The V gene lost 0 bases and the J gene lost 5 bases, with 11 bases spanning the gap. A minimum of 6.5 million PBMCs was isolated per sample. In this sample, this clonotype turned up a few times. Its antigen is unknown. Sequencing input: blood. This chain joins TRBV9 and TRBJ1-2; D not certain. The TCR was taken from a man between 18 and 29 years old in good health. CDR3 sequence: CASSVGFERYGYTF. The CDR3 nucleotides read TGTGCCAGCAGCGTAGGGTTTGAGAGGTATGGCTACACCTTC.